The clone carrying this T cell receptor beta chain has just a few counts. What it binds is unknown. The data were taken from a study of identical twins. TCRdb analysed the 5' RACE reads with MiXCR anew, one entry per CDR3 protein. The sample has fewer than 900,000 distinct CDR3 sequences, approximately 18% seen once. General study findings and limits: Cross-sectional statistical analysis was relied on for the conclusions, without the same donors being followed. Weaker excess twin sharing was seen among beta out-of-frame sequences.

These records were also assigned to another study, of T cells expressing NK-cell markers. That publication notes: Sorted CD3+CD56+NKG2C+, CD3+CD56+NKG2C- and CD3+CD56-NKG2C+ T cells supplied TCR beta repertoires. In more than five donors, dominant CD3+CD56+NKG2C+ clonotypes ranked among the top 10 CD8+ clonotypes.

The receptor was derived from a young woman in good health. Input material: PBMCs.

Written as DNA, the CDR3 is TGCGCCAGCGCTAGCGGACCCTACAATGAGCAGTTCTTC. This encodes CASASGPYNEQFF. The chain couples TRBV10-2 to TRBJ2-1; 7 bases match TRBD2. Germline V CDR1 and CDR2: WSHSY, SAAADI. The trim removed 8 bases at V and 2 bases at J, leaving 3 bases unmatched. The length of the CDR3 is 13 residues.